This T cell receptor beta chain came from a study of T cell repertoires in cytomegalovirus infection. Study-wide points: Summed frequency of shared TCR beta families picked out CMV carriers who also had the relevant HLA. In two of eight donors, the top clonotype was HLA-C-restricted CMV-specific.

V lost 4 bases to trimming and J lost 2 bases, with 9 bases between them. Germline-derived CDR1 and CDR2 are MNHNY and SVGAGI (reference sequence). This CDR3 region has 14 residues. This clonotype has ten or more counts. Antigen specificity is unknown. Each CDR3 protein is one row after TCRdb ran MiXCR on the reads. This sample has just over 450,000 distinct CDR3 sequences; roughly 43% occur once, and the top ten carry about 41%. The receptor's source is a human donor in good health (CMV status not recorded). Some clones in this sample may be carry-over from other donors' samples. The sequencing used cultured PBMCs, collected from culture after CMV antigen stimulation. J is TRBJ1-5 and V is TRBV6-6; D is uncertain. The CDR3 is CASSFPGGNQPQHF. The CDR3 DNA reads as TGTGCCAGCAGTTTTCCGGGAGGCAATCAGCCCCAGCATTTT.